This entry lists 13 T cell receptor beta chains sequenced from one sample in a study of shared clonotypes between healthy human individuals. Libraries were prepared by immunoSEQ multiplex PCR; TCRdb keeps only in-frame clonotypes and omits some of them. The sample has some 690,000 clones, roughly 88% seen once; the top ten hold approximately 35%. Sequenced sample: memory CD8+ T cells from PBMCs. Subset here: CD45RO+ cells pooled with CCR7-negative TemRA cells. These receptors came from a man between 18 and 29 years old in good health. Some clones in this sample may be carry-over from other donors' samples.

DNA of the CDR3: TGTGCCAGCAGGGAACGGGACAGCCCCTACGAGCAGTACTTC. This gives the protein CASRERDSPYEQYF. The chain links TRBV2 to TRBJ2-5; 7 bases match TRBD1. The J call may be wrong; the DNA end is better matched by TRBJ2-7. This CDR3 has 14 residues. From germline, CDR1 is SNHLY and CDR2 FYNNEI.

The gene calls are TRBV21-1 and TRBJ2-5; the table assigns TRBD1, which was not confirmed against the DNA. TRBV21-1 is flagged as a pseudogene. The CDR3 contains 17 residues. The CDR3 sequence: CASSKGGQGRVRETQYF. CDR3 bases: TGTGCCAGCAGCAAAGGTGGACAGGGGAGGGTCAGGGAGACCCAGTACTTC.

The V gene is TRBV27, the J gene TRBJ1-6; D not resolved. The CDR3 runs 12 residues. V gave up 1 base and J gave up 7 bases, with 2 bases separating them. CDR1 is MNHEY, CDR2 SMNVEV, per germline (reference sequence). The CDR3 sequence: CASSLFNSPLHF. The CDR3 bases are TGTGCCAGCAGTTTATTCAATTCACCCCTCCACTTT.

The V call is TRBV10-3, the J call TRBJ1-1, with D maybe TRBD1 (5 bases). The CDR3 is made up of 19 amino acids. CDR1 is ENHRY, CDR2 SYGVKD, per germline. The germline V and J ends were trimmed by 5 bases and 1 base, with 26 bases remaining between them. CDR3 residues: CAISPFPGTHELSNTEAFF. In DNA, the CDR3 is TGTGCCATCAGTCCCTTTCCCGGGACCCACGAACTTTCGAACACTGAAGCTTTCTTT.

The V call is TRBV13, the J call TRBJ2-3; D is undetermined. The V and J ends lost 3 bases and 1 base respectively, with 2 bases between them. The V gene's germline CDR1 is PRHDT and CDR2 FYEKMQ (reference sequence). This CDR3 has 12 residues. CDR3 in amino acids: CASSLGTDTQYF. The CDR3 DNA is TGTGCCAGCAGCTTGGGCACAGATACGCAGTATTTT. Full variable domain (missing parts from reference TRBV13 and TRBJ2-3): AAGVIQSPRHLIKEKRETATLKCYPIPRHDTVYWYQQGPGQDPQFLISFYEKMQSDKGSIPDRFSAQQFSDYHSELNMSSLELGDSALYFCASSLGTDTQYFGPGTRLTVL.

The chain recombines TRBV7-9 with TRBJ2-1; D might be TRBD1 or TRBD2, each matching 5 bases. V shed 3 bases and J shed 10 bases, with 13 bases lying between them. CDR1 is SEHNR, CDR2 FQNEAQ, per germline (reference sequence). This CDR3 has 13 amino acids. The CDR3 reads CASSLGTGQEQFF. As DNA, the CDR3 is TGTGCCAGCAGCTTGGGCACGGGGCAGGAGCAGTTCTTC.

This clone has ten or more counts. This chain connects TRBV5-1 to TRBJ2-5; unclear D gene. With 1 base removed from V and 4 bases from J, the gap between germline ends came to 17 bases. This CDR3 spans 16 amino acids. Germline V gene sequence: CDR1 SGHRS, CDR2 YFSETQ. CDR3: CASSLLGSKYIETQYF. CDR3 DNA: TGCGCCAGCAGCTTGTTAGGGTCCAAGTACATAGAGACCCAGTACTTC.

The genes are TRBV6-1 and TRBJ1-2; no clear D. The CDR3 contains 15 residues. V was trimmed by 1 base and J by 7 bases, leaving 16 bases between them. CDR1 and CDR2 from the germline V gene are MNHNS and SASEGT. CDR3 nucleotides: TGTGCCAGCAGTGAAGGCGGCAGGTCCCTACTTGGCTACACCTTC. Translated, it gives CASSEGGRSLLGYTF.

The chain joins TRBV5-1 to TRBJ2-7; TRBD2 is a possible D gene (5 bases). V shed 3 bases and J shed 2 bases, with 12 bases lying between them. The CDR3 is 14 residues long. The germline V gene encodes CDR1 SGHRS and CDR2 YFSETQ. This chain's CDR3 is CASSWWTETYEQYF. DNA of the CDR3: TGCGCCAGCAGCTGGTGGACTGAGACCTACGAGCAGTACTTC.

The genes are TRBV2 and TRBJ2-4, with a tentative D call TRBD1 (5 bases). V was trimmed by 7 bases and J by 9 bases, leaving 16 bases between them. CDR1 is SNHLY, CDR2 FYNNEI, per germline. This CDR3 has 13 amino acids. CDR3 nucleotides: TGTGCCAGCACAGACAGCCAGACCCCCATTCAGTACTTC. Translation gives CASTDSQTPIQYF.

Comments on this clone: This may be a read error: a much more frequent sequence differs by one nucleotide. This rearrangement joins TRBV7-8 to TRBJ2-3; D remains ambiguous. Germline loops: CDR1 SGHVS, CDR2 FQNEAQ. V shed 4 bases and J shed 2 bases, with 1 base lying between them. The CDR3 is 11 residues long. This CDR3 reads CASSSTDTQYF. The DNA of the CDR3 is TGTGCCAGCAGCTCCACAGATACGCAGTATTTT.

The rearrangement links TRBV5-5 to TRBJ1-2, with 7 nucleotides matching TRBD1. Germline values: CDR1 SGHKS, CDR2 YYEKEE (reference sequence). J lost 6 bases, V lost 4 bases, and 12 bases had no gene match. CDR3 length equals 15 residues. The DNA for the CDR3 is TGTGCCAGCAGCCGTCCCACAGGGGCCGACGATGGCTACACCTTC. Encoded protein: CASSRPTGADDGYTF.

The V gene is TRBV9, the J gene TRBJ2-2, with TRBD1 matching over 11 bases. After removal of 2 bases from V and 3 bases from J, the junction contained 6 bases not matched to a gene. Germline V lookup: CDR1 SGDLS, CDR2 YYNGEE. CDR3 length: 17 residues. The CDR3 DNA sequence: TGTGCCAGCAGCGTTGACCGGGACAGGGGGTACACCGGGGAGCTGTTTTTT. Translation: CASSVDRDRGYTGELFF. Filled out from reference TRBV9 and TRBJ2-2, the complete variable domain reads DSGVTQTPKHLITATGQRVTLRCSPRSGDLSVYWYQQSLDQGLQFLIQYYNGEERAKGNILERFSAQQFPDLHSELNLSSLELGDSALYFCASSVDRDRGYTGELFFGEGSRLTVL.